This T cell receptor beta chain appears in the sequencing data of a study of blood T cell repertoires in COVID-19. Background on the study: Material from acute and convalescent COVID-19 was sourced from the United States, Italy and Spain. The cDNA or gDNA used as material had been derived from T cells, B-cell-depleted T cells, or PBMCs.

CDR1 MNHNY and CDR2 SVGAGI come from the germline V gene (reference sequence). Germline trimming cut 3 bases from V and 7 bases from J; bases unmatched to any gene: 4. The CDR3 is made up of 15 amino acids. Profiling relied on immunoSEQ multiplex PCR, and the TCRdb table lists in-frame clones only, not all of them. The repertoire has about 200,000 clones, around three quarters of them found once; the top ten carry 5.5%. The sample consisted of peripheral blood. The rearrangement links TRBV6-6 to TRBJ2-1; 12 nucleotides line up with TRBD2. This TCR came from a woman in her seventies with acute or convalescent COVID-19. CDR3 in amino acids: CASSYASGRGNEQFF. CDR3 DNA sequence: TGTGCCAGCAGTTATGCTAGCGGGAGGGGGAATGAGCAGTTCTTC.